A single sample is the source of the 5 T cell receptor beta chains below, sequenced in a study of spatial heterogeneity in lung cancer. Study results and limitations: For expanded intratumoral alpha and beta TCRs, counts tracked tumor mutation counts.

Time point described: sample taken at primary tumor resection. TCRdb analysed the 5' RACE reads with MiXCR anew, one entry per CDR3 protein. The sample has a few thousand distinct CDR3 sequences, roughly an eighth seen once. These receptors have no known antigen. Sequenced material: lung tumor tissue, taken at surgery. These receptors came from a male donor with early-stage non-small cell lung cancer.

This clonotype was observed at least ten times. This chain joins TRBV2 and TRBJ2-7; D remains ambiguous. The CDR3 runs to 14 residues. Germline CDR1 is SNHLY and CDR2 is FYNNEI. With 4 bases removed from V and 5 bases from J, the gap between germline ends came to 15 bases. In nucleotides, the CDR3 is TGTGCCAGCAGTGCAAAATCGGCCGCGGACGAGCAGTACTTC. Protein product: CASSAKSAADEQYF.

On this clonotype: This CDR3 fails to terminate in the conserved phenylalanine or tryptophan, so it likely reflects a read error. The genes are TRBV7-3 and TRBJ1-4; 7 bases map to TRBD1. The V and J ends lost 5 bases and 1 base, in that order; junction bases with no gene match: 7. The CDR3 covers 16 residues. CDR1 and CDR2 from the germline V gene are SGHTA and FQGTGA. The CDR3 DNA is TGTGCCAGCAGCCTAGGGGGCTATGTAACTAATGAAAAACTGTTTTCT. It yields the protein CASSLGGYVTNEKLFS.

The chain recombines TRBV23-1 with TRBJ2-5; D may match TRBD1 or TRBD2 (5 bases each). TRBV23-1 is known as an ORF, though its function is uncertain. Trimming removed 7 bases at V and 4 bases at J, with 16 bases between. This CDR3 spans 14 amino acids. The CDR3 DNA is TGCGCCAGCACCCAAAGTGGGGGAAGAGAGACCCAGTACTTC. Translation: CASTQSGGRETQYF.

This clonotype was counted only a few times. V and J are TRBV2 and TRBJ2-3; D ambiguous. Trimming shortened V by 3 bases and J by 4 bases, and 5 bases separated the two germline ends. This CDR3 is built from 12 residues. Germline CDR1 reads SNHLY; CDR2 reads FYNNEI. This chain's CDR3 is CASSDFPDTQYF. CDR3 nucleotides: TGTGCCAGCAGTGATTTTCCAGATACGCAGTATTTT.

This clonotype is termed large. The chain's CDR3 is CASSLIEAFF. DNA for the CDR3: TGTGCCAGCAGTTTAATCGAAGCTTTCTTT. The rearrangement joins TRBV12-3 or TRBV12-4 to TRBJ1-1; D ambiguous. CDR3 size: 10 residues. Trimming stripped 2 bases from V and 8 bases from J, with 3 bases between.